This T cell receptor (beta chain) was documented in a study of cytomegalovirus exposure and HLA in healthy donors. The V gene's germline CDR1 is SGHNT and CDR2 YYREEE (reference sequence). The CDR3 consists of 16 residues. J lost 0 bases, V lost 4 bases, and 9 bases had no gene match. Profiled with immunoSEQ multiplex PCR; TCRdb holds only in-frame clones, not every one. This sample has about 82,000 clones, with over 85% found just once. From the roughly 110-subject validation cohort, which was separate from the roughly 630-subject first cohort, the donors were drawn. The specimen was PBMCs. This receptor was identified in a young woman in good health and CMV-seronegative. This chain links TRBV5-4 with TRBJ1-1, with 7 nucleotides matching TRBD1. The CDR3 DNA reads TGTGCCAGCAGCCGGACAGGTCGCGGGATGAACACTGAAGCTTTCTTT. Translating gives CASSRTGRGMNTEAFF.